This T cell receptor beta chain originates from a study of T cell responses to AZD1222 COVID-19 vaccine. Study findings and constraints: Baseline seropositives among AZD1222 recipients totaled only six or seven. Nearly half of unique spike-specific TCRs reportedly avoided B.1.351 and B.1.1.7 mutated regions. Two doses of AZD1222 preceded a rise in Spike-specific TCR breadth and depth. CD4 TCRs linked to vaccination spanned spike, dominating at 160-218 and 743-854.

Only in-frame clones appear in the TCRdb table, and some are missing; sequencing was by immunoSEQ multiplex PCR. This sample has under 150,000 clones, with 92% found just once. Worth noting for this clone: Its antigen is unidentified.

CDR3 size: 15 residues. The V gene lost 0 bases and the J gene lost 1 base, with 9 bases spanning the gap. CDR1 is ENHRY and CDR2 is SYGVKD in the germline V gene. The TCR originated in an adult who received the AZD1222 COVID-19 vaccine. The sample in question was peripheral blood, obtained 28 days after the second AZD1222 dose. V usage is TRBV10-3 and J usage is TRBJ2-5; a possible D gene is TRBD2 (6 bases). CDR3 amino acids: CAISESGGPQETQYF. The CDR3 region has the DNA TGTGCCATCAGTGAGTCGGGAGGACCCCAAGAGACCCAGTACTTC.